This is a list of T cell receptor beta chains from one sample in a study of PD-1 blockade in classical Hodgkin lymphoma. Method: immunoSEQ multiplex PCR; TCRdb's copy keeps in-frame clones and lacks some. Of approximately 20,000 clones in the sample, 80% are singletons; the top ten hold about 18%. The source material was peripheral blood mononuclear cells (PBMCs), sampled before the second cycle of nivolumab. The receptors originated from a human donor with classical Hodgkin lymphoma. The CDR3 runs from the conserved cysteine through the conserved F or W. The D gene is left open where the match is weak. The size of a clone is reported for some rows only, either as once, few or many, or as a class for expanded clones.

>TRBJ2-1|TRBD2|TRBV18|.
TGTGCCAGCTCACCAAGGACTAGCGGAAACAATGAGCAGTTCTTC
CASSPRTSGNNEQFF
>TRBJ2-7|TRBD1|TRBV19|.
TGTGCCAGTAGTAGGGGACAGACGGGCTACGAGCAGTACTTC
CASSRGQTGYEQYF
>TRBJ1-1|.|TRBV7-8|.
TGTGCCAGCAGACCCTTGGGGGGGGTCGTCACTGAAGCTTTCTTT
CASRPLGGVVTEAFF
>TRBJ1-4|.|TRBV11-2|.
TGTGCCAGCAGCTTAGGTACTGCAACTAATGAAAAACTGTTTTTT
CASSLGTATNEKLFF
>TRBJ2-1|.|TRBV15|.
TGTGCCACCAGCAGAGATATGGCCCCCCGCAATGAGCAGTTCTTC
CATSRDMAPRNEQFF
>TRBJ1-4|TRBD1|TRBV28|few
TGTGCCAGCAGTGCCGAGACAGGGGATTTGGAAAAACTGTTTTTT
CASSAETGDLEKLFF
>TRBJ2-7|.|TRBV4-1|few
TGCGCCAGCAGCCAAGCCGGGACAAACTACGAGCAGTACTTC
CASSQAGTNYEQYF
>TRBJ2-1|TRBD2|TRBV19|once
TGTGCCAGTACGGGACTAGGTCTCGATGAGCAGTTCTTC
CASTGLGLDEQFF
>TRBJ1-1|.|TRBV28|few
TGTGCCAGCAGTCTCCAGGTACGGGGAACTGAAGCTTTCTTT
CASSLQVRGTEAFF
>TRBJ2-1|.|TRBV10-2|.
TGCGCCAGCACTAGGGTGGATGAGCAGTTCTTC
CASTRVDEQFF
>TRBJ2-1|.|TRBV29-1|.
TGCAGCGTTGAAGGACGGGACCTCAATGAGCAGTTCTTC
CSVEGRDLNEQFF
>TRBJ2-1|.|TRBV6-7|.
TGTGCCAGCATTCCACGTGCGGGGGAGCAGTTCTTC
CASIPRAGEQFF
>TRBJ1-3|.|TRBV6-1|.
TGTGCCAGCAGTGCCGGGGACAATCCTGGAAACACCATATATTTT
CASSAGDNPGNTIYF
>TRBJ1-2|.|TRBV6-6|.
TGTGCCAGCAGGTGGGGGGAACGCCCTTTTTATGGCTACACCTTC
CASRWGERPFYGYTF
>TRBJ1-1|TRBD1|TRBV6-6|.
TGTGCCAGCAGCCCACAGGGGGGGACTGAAGCTTTCTTT
CASSPQGGTEAFF
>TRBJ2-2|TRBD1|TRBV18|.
TGTGCCAGCTCACCACGGGACAGGAACACCGGGGAGCTGTTTTTT
CASSPRDRNTGELFF
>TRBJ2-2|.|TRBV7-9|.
TGTGCCAGCAGCTTAACAGCGCCGAACACCGGGGAGCTGTTTTTT
CASSLTAPNTGELFF
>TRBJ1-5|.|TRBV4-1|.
TGCGCCAGCAGCCAAGGGTCAGCCGGTGTCGGGTCCGGTCAGCCCCAGCATTTT
CASSQGSAGVGSGQPQHF
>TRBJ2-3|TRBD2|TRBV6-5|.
TGTGCCAGCAGGGGACTAGCGGGGAGGGTAGGGACGCAGTATTTT
CASRGLAGRVGTQYF
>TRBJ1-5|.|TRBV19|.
TGTGCCAGTAGTATAGCGGCGGGCCTCAATCAGCCCCAGCATTTT
CASSIAAGLNQPQHF
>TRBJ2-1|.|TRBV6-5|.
TGTGCCAGCAGTTACTATCCTAGGTACAATGAGCAGTTCTTC
CASSYYPRYNEQFF
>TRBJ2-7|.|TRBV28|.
TGTGCCAGCAGTTCGGGGACTTCCCTTAGCGAGCAGTACTTC
CASSSGTSLSEQYF
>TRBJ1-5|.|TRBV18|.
TGTGCCAGCTCACCCCGGGAGGGGTTAGGTCAGCCCCAGCATTTT
CASSPREGLGQPQHF
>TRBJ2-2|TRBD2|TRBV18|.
TGTGCCAGCTCACCCAGCCTAGCGGGGATGAACACCGGGGAGCTGTTTTTT
CASSPSLAGMNTGELFF
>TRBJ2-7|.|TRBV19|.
TGTGCCAGTAGTAACAGAAATAGGTTTGGATACGAGCAGTACTTC
CASSNRNRFGYEQYF
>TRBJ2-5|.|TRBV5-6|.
TGTGCCAGCAGCTTGATAGGGGCTAACCAAGAGACCCAGTACTTC
CASSLIGANQETQYF
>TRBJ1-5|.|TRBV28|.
TGTGCCAGCAGACCCTTAATTGATAGTCCCCAGCATTTT
CASRPLIDSPQHF
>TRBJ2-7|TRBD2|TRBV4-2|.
TGTGCCAGCAGCCAAGGTACTAGCGGGAGTATCCACGAGCAGTACTTC
CASSQGTSGSIHEQYF
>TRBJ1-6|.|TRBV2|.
TGTGCCAGCAAGGGAGACAGGCTTAATTCACCCCTCCACTTT
CASKGDRLNSPLHF